This TCR beta chain stems from a study of blood T cell repertoires in COVID-19. Germline values: CDR1 SGHRS, CDR2 YFSETQ. The V and J ends lost 4 bases and 2 bases respectively, with 9 bases between them. CDR3 length equals 13 residues. Profiled with immunoSEQ multiplex PCR; TCRdb holds only in-frame clones, not every one. The data contain some 260,000 clones, around nine tenths of them singletons. The chain carries TRBV5-1 and TRBJ2-5; D is unresolved. The clonotype comes from a man aged 40-49 years who had recovered from COVID-19. Material for sequencing was PBMCs or T cells enriched from blood (not recorded which). CDR3 nucleotides: TGCGCCAGCAGCCGTGGAGATCAAGAGACCCAGTACTTC. It specifies CASSRGDQETQYF.